Listed below are T cell receptor beta chains from one sample, sequenced in a study of lung T cells in sarcoidosis with Löfgren's syndrome. MiXCR, run by TCRdb on the reads, gives a single entry per CDR3 protein. The top ten hold approximately 0.78% of the sample, which has some 19,000 distinct CDR3 sequences, roughly a fifth seen once. The specimen sequenced was CD4+ T cells from bronchoalveolar lavage. The receptors here all came from a human donor with sarcoidosis (Löfgren's syndrome or another form), or a control subject (not recorded which). Both conserved end residues are part of each CDR3. The D gene is left open where the match is weak. Not all rows give a size; the values are once, few, many and, for expanded clones, a class.

d_call	clone_size	v_call	j_call	cdr3_nt	cdr3_aa
-	many	TRBV28	TRBJ2-5	TGTGCCAGCAGTCCACTCTGGGGGACCCAGTACTTC	CASSPLWGTQYF
-	medium-sized	TRBV20-1	TRBJ2-7	TGCAGTGCTAGAGAAGGTGGGCTTATCCCCGAGCAGTACTTC	CSAREGGLIPEQYF
TRBD2	medium-sized	TRBV20-1	TRBJ2-7	TGCAGTCTACCCGGGATGGGGGGGAAGAGCTCCTACGAGCAGTACTTC	CSLPGMGGKSSYEQYF
-	medium-sized	TRBV28	TRBJ1-1	TGTGCCAGCAGTCCTGGGACCCGACACAACACTGAAGCTTTCTTT	CASSPGTRHNTEAFF
TRBD2	few	TRBV7-6	TRBJ2-3	TGTGCCAGCAGCTACCGACTAGCGGGAGGGCATAGAGATGCGCAGTATTTT	CASSYRLAGGHRDAQYF
-	few	TRBV18	TRBJ1-3	TGTGCCAGCTCGCCAAACCTGCAAGGAAACACCATATATTTT	CASSPNLQGNTIYF
TRBD1	-	TRBV3-1	TRBJ1-2	TGTGCCAGCAGCTCCACCCTTACAGGGGACTATGGCTACACCTTC	CASSSTLTGDYGYTF
TRBD2	medium-sized	TRBV27	TRBJ2-5	TGTGCCAGCAGTTCATCCGGGACTAGCAAAGAGACCCAGTACTTC	CASSSSGTSKETQYF
-	many	TRBV7-2	TRBJ2-4	TGTGCCAGCAGTTTTCTAGGCGGAGCTTTTAGAGCCAAAAACATTCAGTACTTC	CASSFLGGAFRAKNIQYF
-	medium-sized	TRBV27	TRBJ2-7	TGTGCCAGCCGCGGGTTCCCCTACGAGCAGTACTTC	CASRGFPYEQYF
TRBD1	many	TRBV7-9	TRBJ2-7	TGTGCCAGCTCCCGGGACAGGACCTACGAGCAGTACTTC	CASSRDRTYEQYF